The clone carrying this T cell receptor beta chain has a handful of counts. The data belong to a study of response to subunit inactivated influenza vaccine. This CDR3 has 15 residues. Deletions cut 1 base from V and 1 base from J, with 10 bases between. Germline lookup yields CDR1 SGHAT and CDR2 FQNNGV. TCRdb re-derived calls from the RT-PCR reads in MiXCR, one entry per CDR3 protein. The sample shows around 200,000 distinct CDR3 sequences, about an eighth of them seen only once. This sample also belongs to another study, concerning T cells expressing NK-cell markers. Per that paper: 5'RACE template switching built TCR beta cDNA with unique molecular identifiers. Sorted T-cell subsets CD3+CD56+NKG2C+, CD3+CD56+NKG2C- and CD3+CD56-NKG2C+ were TCR beta-sequenced. Restricting sorting to alpha-beta TCR T cells was achieved in several experiments by an anti-gamma-delta TCR antibody.

Sequencing was performed on CD8+ T cells sorted from PBMCs, taken roughly 12 days after vaccination. The sequence was collected from a man aged 50-60 years who received an inactivated influenza vaccine. The J gene is TRBJ2-5, the V gene TRBV11-2, with D tentatively TRBD1 (5 bases). CDR3 in DNA: TGTGCCAGCAGCTTAGTTTCCAGGGCCCAAGAGACCCAGTACTTC. It yields the protein CASSLVSRAQETQYF. Full variable domain (missing parts from reference TRBV11-2 and TRBJ2-5): EAGVAQSPRYKIIEKRQSVAFWCNPISGHATLYWYQQILGQGPKLLIQFQNNGVVDDSQLPKDRFSAERLKGVDSTLKIQPAKLEDSAVYLCASSLVSRAQETQYFGPGTRLLVL.